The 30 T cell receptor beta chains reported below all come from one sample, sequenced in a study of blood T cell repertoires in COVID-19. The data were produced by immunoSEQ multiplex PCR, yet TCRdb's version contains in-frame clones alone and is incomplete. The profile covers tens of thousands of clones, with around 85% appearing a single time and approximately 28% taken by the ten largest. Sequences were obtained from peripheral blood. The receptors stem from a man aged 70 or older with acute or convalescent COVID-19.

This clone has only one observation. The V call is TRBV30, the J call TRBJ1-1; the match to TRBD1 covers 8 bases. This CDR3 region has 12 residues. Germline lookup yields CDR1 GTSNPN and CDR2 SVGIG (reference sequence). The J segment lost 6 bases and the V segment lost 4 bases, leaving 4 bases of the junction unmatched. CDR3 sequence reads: CAWTVTGAEAFF. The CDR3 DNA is TGTGCCTGGACCGTGACAGGGGCTGAAGCTTTCTTT.

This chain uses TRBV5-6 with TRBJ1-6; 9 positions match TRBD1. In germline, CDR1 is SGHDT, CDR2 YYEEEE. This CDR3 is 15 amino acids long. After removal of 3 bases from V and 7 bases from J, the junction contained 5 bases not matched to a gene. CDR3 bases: TGTGCCAGCAGCTGGCGGGACAGGGAAAATTCACCCCTCCACTTT. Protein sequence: CASSWRDRENSPLHF.

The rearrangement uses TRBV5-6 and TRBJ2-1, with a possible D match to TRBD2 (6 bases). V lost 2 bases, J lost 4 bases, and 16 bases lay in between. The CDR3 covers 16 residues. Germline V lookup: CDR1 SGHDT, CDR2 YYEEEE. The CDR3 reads CASSFSRSSGYNEQFF. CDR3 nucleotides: TGTGCCAGCAGCTTTAGTCGTAGTAGCGGATACAATGAGCAGTTCTTC.

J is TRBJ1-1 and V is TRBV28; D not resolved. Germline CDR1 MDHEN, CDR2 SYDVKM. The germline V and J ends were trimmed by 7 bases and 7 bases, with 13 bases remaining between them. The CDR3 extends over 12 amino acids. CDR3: CASKIGLNEAFF. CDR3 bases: TGTGCCAGCAAAATTGGGCTAAATGAAGCTTTCTTT.

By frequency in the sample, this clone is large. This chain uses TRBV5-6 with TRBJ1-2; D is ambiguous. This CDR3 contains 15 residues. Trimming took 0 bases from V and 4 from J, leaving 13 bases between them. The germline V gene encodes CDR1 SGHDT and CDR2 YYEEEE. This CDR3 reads CASSLGLGRSYGYTF. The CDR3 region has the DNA TGTGCCAGCAGCTTGGGTCTAGGGAGAAGCTATGGCTACACCTTC.

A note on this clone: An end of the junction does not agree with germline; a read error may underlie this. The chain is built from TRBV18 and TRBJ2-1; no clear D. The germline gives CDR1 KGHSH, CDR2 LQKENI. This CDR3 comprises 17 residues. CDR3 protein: CASSPLLGRKGNNEQFF. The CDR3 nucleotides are TGTGCCAGCTCTCCACTCCTAGGCCGAAAAGGTAACAATGAGCAGTTCTTC.

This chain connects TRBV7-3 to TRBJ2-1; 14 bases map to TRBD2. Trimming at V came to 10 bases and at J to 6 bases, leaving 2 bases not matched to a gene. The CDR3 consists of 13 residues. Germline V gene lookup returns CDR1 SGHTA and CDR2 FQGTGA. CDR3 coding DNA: TGTGCCACCGGGACTAGCGGGAGCAATGAGCAGTTCTTC. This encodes CATGTSGSNEQFF.

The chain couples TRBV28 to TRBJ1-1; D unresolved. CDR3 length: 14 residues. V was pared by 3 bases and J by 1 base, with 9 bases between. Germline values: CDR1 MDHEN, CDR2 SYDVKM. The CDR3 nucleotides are TGTGCCAGCAGTTTCATGGCATCGAACACTGAAGCTTTCTTT. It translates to CASSFMASNTEAFF.

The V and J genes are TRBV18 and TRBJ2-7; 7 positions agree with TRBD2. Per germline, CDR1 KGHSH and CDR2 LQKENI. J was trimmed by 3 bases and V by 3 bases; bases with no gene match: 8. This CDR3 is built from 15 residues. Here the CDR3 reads CASSPGGEGIYEQYF. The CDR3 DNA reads TGTGCCAGCTCACCGGGGGGGGAGGGCATCTACGAGCAGTACTTC.

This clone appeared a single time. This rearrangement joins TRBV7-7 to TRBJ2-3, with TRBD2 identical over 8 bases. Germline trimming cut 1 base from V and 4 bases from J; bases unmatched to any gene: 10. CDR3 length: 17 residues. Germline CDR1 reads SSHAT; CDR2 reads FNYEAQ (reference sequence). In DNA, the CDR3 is TGTGCCAGCAGCTTAGGGGCGGGAGCGGGAGCGGCAGATACGCAGTATTTT. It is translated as CASSLGAGAGAADTQYF.

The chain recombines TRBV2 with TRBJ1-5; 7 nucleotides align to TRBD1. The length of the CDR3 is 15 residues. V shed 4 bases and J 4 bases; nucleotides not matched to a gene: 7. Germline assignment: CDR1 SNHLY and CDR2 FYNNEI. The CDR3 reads CASSGQGLSNQPQHF. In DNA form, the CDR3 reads TGTGCCAGCAGTGGACAGGGCCTTTCGAATCAGCCCCAGCATTTT.

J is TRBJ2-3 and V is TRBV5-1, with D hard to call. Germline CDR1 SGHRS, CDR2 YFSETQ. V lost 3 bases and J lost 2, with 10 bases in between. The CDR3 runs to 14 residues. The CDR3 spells CASSYRGDTDTQYF. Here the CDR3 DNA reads TGCGCCAGCAGCTACCGAGGCGACACAGATACGCAGTATTTT. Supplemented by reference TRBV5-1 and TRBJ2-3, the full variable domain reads KAGVTQTPRYLIKTRGQQVTLSCSPISGHRSVSWYQQTPGQGLQFLFEYFSETQRNKGNFPGRFSGRQFSNSRSEMNVSTLELGDSALYLCASSYRGDTDTQYFGPGTRLTVL.

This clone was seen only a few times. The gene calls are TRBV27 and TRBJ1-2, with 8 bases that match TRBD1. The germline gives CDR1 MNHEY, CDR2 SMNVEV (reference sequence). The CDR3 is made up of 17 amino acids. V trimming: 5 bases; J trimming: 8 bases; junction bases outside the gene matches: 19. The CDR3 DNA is TGTGCCAGCAGTCCTCGCTCCGGGACAGGTTTGGGATCCGGCTACACCTTC. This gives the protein CASSPRSGTGLGSGYTF.

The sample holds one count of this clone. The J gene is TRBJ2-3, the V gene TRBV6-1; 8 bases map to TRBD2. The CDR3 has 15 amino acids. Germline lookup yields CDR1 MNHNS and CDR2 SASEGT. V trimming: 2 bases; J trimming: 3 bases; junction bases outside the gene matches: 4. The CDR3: CASSEYSGITDTQYF. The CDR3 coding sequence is TGTGCCAGCAGTGAATATAGCGGGATTACAGATACGCAGTATTTT.

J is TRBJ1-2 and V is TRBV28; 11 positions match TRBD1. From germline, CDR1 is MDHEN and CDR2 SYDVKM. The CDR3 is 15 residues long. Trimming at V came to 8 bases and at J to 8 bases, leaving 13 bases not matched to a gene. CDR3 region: CASRAPGQGVGGYTF. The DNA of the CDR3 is TGTGCCAGCCGAGCCCCGGGACAGGGGGTTGGAGGCTACACCTTC.

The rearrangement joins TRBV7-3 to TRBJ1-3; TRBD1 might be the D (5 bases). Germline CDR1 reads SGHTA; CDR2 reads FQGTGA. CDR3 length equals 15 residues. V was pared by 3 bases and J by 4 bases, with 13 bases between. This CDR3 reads CASSFTGGAGNTIYF. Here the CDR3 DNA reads TGTGCCAGCAGCTTTACGGGGGGAGCCGGAAACACCATATATTTT. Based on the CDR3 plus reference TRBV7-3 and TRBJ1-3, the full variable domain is GAGVSQTPSNKVTEKGKYVELRCDPISGHTALYWYRQSLGQGPEFLIYFQGTGAADDSGLPNDRFFAVRPEGSVSTLKIQRTERGDSAVYLCASSFTGGAGNTIYFGEGSWLTVV.

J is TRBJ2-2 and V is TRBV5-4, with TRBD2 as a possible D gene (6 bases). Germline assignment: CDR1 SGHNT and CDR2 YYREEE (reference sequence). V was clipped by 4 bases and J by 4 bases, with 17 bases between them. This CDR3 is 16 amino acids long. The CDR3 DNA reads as TGTGCCAGCAGCCAAGCGACTAGTCGAGTCACCGGGGAGCTGTTTTTT. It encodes CASSQATSRVTGELFF.

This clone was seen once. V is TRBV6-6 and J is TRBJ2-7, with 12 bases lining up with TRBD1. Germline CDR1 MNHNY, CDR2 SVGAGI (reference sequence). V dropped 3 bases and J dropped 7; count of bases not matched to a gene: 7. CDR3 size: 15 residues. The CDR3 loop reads CASSYRDRGLQEQYF. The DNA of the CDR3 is TGTGCCAGCAGTTATCGGGACAGGGGGCTACAAGAGCAGTACTTC.

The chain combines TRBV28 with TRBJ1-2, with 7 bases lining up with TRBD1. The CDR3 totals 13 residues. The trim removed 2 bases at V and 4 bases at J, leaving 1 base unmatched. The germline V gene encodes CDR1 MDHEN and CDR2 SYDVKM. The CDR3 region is CASSLAGGYGYTF. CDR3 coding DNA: TGTGCCAGCAGTTTAGCAGGGGGCTATGGCTACACCTTC.

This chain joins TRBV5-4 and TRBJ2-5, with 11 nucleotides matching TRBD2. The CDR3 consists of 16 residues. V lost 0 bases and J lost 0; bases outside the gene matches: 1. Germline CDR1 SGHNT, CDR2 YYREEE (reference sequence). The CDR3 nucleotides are TGTGCCAGCAGCTTGGGGACTAGCGGGTACCAAGAGACCCAGTACTTC. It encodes CASSLGTSGYQETQYF.

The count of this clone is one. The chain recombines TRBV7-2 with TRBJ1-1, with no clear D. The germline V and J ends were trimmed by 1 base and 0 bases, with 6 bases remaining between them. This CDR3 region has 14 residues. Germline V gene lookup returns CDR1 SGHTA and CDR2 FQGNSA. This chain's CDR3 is CASSLGGLNTEAFF. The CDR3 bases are TGTGCCAGCAGCTTAGGAGGGTTGAACACTGAAGCTTTCTTT.

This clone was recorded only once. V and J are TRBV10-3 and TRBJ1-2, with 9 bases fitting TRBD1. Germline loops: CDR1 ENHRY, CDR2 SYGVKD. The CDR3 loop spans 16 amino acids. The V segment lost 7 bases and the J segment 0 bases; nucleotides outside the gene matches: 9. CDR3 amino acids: CAITPGTGTANYGYTF. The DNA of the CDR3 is TGTGCCATCACTCCCGGGACAGGGACAGCTAACTATGGCTACACCTTC.

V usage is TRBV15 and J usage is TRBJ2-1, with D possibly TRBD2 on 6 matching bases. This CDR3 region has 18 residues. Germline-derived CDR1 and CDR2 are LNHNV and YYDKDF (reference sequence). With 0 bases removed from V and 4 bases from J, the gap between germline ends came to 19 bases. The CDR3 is CATSRDLGSRRAYNEQFF. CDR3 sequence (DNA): TGTGCCACCAGCAGAGATTTAGGGAGCCGGAGGGCTTACAATGAGCAGTTCTTC.

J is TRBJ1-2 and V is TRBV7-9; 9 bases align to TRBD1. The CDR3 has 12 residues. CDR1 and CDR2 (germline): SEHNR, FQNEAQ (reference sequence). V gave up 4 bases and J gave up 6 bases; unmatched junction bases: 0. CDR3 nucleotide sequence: TGTGCCAGCAGCTGGACAGGGGATGGCTACACCTTC. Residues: CASSWTGDGYTF.

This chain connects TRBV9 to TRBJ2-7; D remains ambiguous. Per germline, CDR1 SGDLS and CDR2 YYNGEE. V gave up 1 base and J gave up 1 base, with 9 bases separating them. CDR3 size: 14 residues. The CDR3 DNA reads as TGTGCCAGCAGCGTACGCACAGATTCCTACGAGCAGTACTTC. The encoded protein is CASSVRTDSYEQYF.

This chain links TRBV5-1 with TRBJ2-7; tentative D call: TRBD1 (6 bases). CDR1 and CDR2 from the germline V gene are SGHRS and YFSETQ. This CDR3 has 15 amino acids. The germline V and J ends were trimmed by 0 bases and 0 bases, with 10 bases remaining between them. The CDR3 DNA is TGCGCCAGCAGCTTGGGACAGGATAGCTCCTACGAGCAGTACTTC. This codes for CASSLGQDSSYEQYF.

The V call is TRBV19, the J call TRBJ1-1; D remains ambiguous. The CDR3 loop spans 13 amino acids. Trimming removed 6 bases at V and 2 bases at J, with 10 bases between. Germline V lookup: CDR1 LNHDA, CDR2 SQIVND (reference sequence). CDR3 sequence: CASRATDNTEAFF. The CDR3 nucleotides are TGTGCCAGTAGAGCTACAGACAACACTGAAGCTTTCTTT.

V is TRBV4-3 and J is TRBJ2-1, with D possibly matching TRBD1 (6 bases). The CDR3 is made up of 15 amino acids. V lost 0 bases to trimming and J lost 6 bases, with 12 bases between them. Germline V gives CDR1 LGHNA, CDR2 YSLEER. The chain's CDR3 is CASSQDQGLFNEQFF. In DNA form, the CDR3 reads TGCGCCAGCAGCCAAGATCAGGGGCTCTTCAATGAGCAGTTCTTC.

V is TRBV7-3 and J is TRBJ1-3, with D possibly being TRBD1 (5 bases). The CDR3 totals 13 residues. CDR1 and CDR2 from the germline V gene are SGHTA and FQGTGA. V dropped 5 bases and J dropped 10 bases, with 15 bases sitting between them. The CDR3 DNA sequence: TGTGCCAGCAGCCCCGTCGTCGGGGGGACCATATATTTT. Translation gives CASSPVVGGTIYF.

The CDR3 is CASSPWTGLGYTF. The CDR3 nucleotides are TGTGCCAGCAGCCCTTGGACAGGGTTGGGCTACACCTTC. The J gene is TRBJ1-2, the V gene TRBV9; TRBD1 matches at 8 bases. Trimming cost V 4 bases and J 8 bases; bases outside gene matches: 7. The CDR3 covers 13 residues. CDR1 and CDR2 from the germline V gene are SGDLS and YYNGEE.